This T cell receptor (beta chain) was sequenced for a study of T cells in localized non-small cell lung cancer. Produced via immunoSEQ multiplex PCR; TCRdb's table is partial and in-frame only. The table lists roughly 16,000 clones, around 91% of them singletons. The receptor comes from a female donor over 55 with stage III squamous cell lung carcinoma. The specimen was peripheral blood, collected before any cancer treatment.

CDR3 coding DNA: TGTGCCAGCAGCTTAATTGACGGGGAGACCCAGTACTTC. This gives the protein CASSLIDGETQYF. This chain links TRBV7-3 with TRBJ2-5, with D hard to call. Deletions cut 1 base from V and 5 bases from J, with 8 bases between. Germline V CDR1 and CDR2: SGHTA, FQGTGA. CDR3 length: 13 amino acids.